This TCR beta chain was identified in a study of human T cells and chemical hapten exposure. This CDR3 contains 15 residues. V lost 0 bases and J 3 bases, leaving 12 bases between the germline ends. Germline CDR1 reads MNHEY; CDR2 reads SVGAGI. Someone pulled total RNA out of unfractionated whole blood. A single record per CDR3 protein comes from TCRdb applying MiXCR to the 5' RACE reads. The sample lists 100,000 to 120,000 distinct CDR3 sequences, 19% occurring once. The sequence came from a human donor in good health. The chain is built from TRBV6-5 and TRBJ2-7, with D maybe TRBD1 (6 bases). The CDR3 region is CASSYSWTENYEQYF. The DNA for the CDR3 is TGTGCCAGCAGTTACTCCTGGACAGAAAACTACGAGCAGTACTTC.